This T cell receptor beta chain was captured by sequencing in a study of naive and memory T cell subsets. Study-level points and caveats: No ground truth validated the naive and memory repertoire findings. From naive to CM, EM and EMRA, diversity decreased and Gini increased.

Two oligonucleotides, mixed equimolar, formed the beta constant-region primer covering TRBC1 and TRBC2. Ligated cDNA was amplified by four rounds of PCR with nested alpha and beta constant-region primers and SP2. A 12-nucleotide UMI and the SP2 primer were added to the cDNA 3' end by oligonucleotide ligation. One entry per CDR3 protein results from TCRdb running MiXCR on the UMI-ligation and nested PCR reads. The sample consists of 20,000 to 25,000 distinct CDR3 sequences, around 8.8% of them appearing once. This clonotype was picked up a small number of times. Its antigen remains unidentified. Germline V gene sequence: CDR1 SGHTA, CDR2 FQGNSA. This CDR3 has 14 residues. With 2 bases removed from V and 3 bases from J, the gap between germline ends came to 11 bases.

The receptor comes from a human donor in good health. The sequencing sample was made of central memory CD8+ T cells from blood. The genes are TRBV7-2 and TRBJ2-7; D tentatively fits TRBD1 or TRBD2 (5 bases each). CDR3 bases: TGTGCCAGCAGCTTACGGGACCCTAGCTACGAGCAGTACTTC. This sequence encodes CASSLRDPSYEQYF.